The 13 T cell receptor beta chains in this list originate from one sample, sequenced in a study of PD-1 blockade in classical Hodgkin lymphoma. Assay: immunoSEQ multiplex PCR; the TCRdb copy retains only in-frame clones and omits some. The sample consists of 32,000 or so clones, around 87% of them appearing once. Time point reported: cycle 4 day 1 (C4D1), after more than five weeks of nivolumab. After autologous stem cell transplantation all patients relapsed, and prior brentuximab vedotin exposure differed between cohorts. It was by magnetic negative selection that CD4+ T cells were purified from thawed PBMCs. Source: CD4+ T cells from blood, taken before the fourth cycle of nivolumab. These receptors were taken from a human donor with classical Hodgkin lymphoma.

The table lists this clone with a count of one. The chain uses TRBV5-1 and TRBJ2-7; a possible D gene is TRBD1 (7 bases). Germline CDR1 SGHRS, CDR2 YFSETQ. The CDR3 totals 20 residues. V was trimmed by 1 base and J by 2 bases, leaving 28 bases between them. In DNA, the CDR3 is TGCGCCAGCAGCTTGTTCCCCGGACTAACTGGACAGGTAGGGACCTACGAGCAGTACTTC. Translated, it gives CASSLFPGLTGQVGTYEQYF.

The rearrangement links TRBV6-1 to TRBJ1-3; D uncertain. Per the germline V gene, CDR1 is MNHNS and CDR2 is SASEGT. This CDR3 region has 16 residues. Trimming shortened V by 2 bases and J by 2 bases, and 13 bases separated the two germline ends. This chain's CDR3 is CASSESTRQAGNTIYF. CDR3 DNA: TGTGCCAGCAGTGAATCTACACGACAAGCTGGAAACACCATATATTTT.

This chain joins TRBV18 and TRBJ2-5; D ambiguous. Germline assignment: CDR1 KGHSH and CDR2 LQKENI. The CDR3 length is 12 residues. Trimming left V 3 bases short and J 3 bases short, with 5 bases between. The CDR3 DNA follows: TGTGCCAGCTCACCCAGCGAAGAGACCCAGTACTTC. It translates to CASSPSEETQYF.

The V gene is TRBV2, the J gene TRBJ2-2, with TRBD2 as a possible D gene (5 bases). The V end was cut by 0 bases, the J end by 6 bases, with 11 bases between. This CDR3 is 15 amino acids long. Per the germline V gene, CDR1 is SNHLY and CDR2 is FYNNEI. CDR3 sequence (DNA): TGTGCCAGCAGTGAAGCGTATCGGGGTTCCGGGGAGCTGTTTTTT. It codes for CASSEAYRGSGELFF.

This chain links TRBV15 with TRBJ1-2; D ambiguous. The CDR3 runs 17 residues. The ends were cut back, 0 bases at V and 1 base at J, with 15 bases in the middle. Germline V gives CDR1 LNHNV, CDR2 YYDKDF (reference sequence). The CDR3 loop is CATSRDSRLTNNYGYTF. DNA of the CDR3: TGTGCCACCAGCAGAGACTCGCGTCTCACCAATAACTATGGCTACACCTTC.

The genes are TRBV5-4 and TRBJ1-6, with 10 bases aligning to TRBD1. V shed 4 bases, J shed 8 bases, and the junction held 3 bases outside the gene matches. Germline V lookup: CDR1 SGHNT, CDR2 YYREEE (reference sequence). There are 14 residues in the CDR3. CDR3 in amino acids: CASSPGQGYSPLHF. The CDR3 DNA is TGTGCCAGCAGCCCGGGACAGGGGTATTCACCCCTCCACTTT.

This sequence joins TRBV27 and TRBJ2-5; 11 nucleotides align to TRBD2. The J call may be in error: the DNA end matches TRBJ2-7 better. This CDR3 has 15 residues. Germline CDR1 MNHEY, CDR2 SMNVEV (reference sequence). The CDR3 is CASSLIAGGGYEQYF. DNA of the CDR3: TGTGCCAGCAGTTTAATAGCGGGAGGGGGGTACGAGCAGTACTTC.

The chain has TRBV5-1 and TRBJ2-7, with TRBD2 matching over 7 bases. The CDR3 totals 18 residues. The germline gives CDR1 SGHRS, CDR2 YFSETQ. The trim removed 0 bases at V and 2 bases at J, leaving 14 bases unmatched. CDR3 protein: CASSLVIAGRPKPYEQYF. CDR3 coding DNA: TGCGCCAGCAGCTTGGTAATAGCGGGTCGTCCTAAACCCTACGAGCAGTACTTC.

The J gene is TRBJ2-1, the V gene TRBV27, with 9 bases identical to TRBD1. The CDR3 is made up of 16 amino acids. CDR1 is MNHEY and CDR2 is SMNVEV in the germline V gene (reference sequence). J gave up 3 bases and V 5 bases, and 8 bases lay outside the gene matches. CDR3 DNA sequence: TGTGCCAGCAGTGCAAGGTGGACAGGGGTCTACAATGAGCAGTTCTTC. Translated, it gives CASSARWTGVYNEQFF.

The chain recombines TRBV6-1 with TRBJ2-1; possibly TRBD2 for D (6 bases). CDR1 and CDR2 (germline): MNHNS, SASEGT. Trimming removed 1 base at V and 1 base at J, with 11 bases between. The CDR3 runs to 16 residues. CDR3 residues: CASSEGWGVSYNEQFF. The CDR3, as DNA: TGTGCCAGCAGTGAAGGGTGGGGGGTGTCCTACAATGAGCAGTTCTTC.

A few counts support this clone. The chain carries TRBV27 and TRBJ1-4, with 7 bases that match TRBD1. The CDR3 runs to 12 residues. Germline loops: CDR1 MNHEY, CDR2 SMNVEV (reference sequence). The trim removed 6 bases at V and 12 bases at J, leaving 7 bases unmatched. The CDR3 is CASSMRGRQLFF. CDR3 sequence (DNA): TGTGCCAGCAGCATGAGGGGGCGCCAACTGTTTTTT.

The V call is TRBV7-9, the J call TRBJ2-1, with 13 positions matching TRBD2. The CDR3 spans 15 residues. CDR1 and CDR2 from the germline V gene are SEHNR and FQNEAQ (reference sequence). V gave up 5 bases and J gave up 6 bases; unmatched junction bases: 4. CDR3 residues: CASSGRLAGGNEQFF. DNA for the CDR3: TGTGCCAGCAGCGGACGACTAGCGGGGGGCAATGAGCAGTTCTTC. The whole variable domain, remainder taken from reference TRBV7-9 and TRBJ2-1, is DTGVSQNPRHKITKRGQNVTFRCDPISEHNRLYWYRQTLGQGPEFLTYFQNEAQLEKSRLLSDRFSAERPKGSFSTLEIQRTEQGDSAMYLCASSGRLAGGNEQFFGPGTRLTVL.

The chain carries TRBV28 and TRBJ2-6; 13 bases are shared with TRBD2. This CDR3 spans 19 amino acids. Germline V gene lookup returns CDR1 MDHEN and CDR2 SYDVKM. Trimming at V came to 6 bases and at J to 1 base, leaving 9 bases not matched to a gene. This CDR3 reads CASRIDGGLAGSGANVLTF. The CDR3, as DNA: TGTGCCAGCAGGATAGATGGGGGACTAGCGGGATCTGGGGCCAACGTCCTGACTTTC.